This T cell receptor beta chain derives from a study of T cell changes during pregnancy in multiple sclerosis. TCRdb's table, derived via immunoSEQ multiplex PCR, lists solely in-frame clones and lacks some. There are about 99,000 clones in the sample; approximately 93% occur only once, and more than 0.75% lies in the top ten. The specimen was peripheral blood, collected after pregnancy. The TCR was taken from a female donor with multiple sclerosis, enrolled in a pregnancy study.

The CDR3 sequence: CASRDRAYTEAFF. DNA of the CDR3: TGTGCCAGCAGGGACAGGGCTTACACTGAAGCTTTCTTT. This chain uses TRBV6-1 with TRBJ1-1; 8 nucleotides agree with TRBD1. This CDR3 is built from 13 residues. Per the germline V gene, CDR1 is MNHNS and CDR2 is SASEGT. After removal of 6 bases from V and 3 bases from J, the junction contained 3 bases not matched to a gene.